Listed here are 15 T cell receptor beta chains from one sample, sequenced in a study of cytomegalovirus exposure and HLA in healthy donors. The study ran its PCR with 60 Vbeta and 13 Jbeta primers. Assay: immunoSEQ multiplex PCR; the TCRdb copy retains only in-frame clones and omits some. The data show around 180,000 clones, around 79% seen once. Sequenced input: PBMCs. These TCRs come from a woman aged 50 to 60 in good health and CMV-seronegative.

The rearrangement links TRBV21-1 to TRBJ1-2; the table's TRBD1 call for D was not verified on the DNA. TRBV21-1 is given as a pseudogene. This CDR3 has 16 amino acids. CDR3 DNA: TGTGCCAGCAGCACCTCCGACAGGGGGCGCGACTATGGCTACACCTTC. Its protein product is CASSTSDRGRDYGYTF.

This rearrangement joins TRBV6-5 to TRBJ1-2, with D perhaps TRBD1 (6 bases). V was clipped by 2 bases and J by 5 bases, with 15 bases between them. This CDR3 comprises 15 residues. Germline CDR1 is MNHEY and CDR2 is SVGAGI. DNA of the CDR3: TGTGCCAGCAGTTACAAGGACAGTGTATATTATGGCTACACCTTC. Its protein is CASSYKDSVYYGYTF.

Remarks on this clone: At one end, the junction sequence differs from germline, possibly due to a read error. The gene calls are TRBV6-5 and TRBJ2-7, with D possibly being TRBD1 (6 bases). This CDR3 has 14 amino acids. Germline V gene lookup returns CDR1 MNHEY and CDR2 SVGAGI. The CDR3 bases are TGTGCCAGCAGTTACTCGGGACAACTCTACGAGCAGTATTTC. This encodes CASSYSGQLYEQYF.

This clone was counted once. The chain joins TRBV6-4 to TRBJ1-1; possible D gene TRBD1, 5 bases. With 7 bases removed from V and 1 base from J, the gap between germline ends came to 13 bases. Germline loops: CDR1 MRHNA, CDR2 SNTAGT. The CDR3 length is 14 residues. The chain's CDR3 is CASKPRQRNTEAFF. CDR3 coding DNA: TGTGCCAGCAAGCCTAGACAGCGGAACACTGAAGCTTTCTTT.

The J gene is TRBJ1-1, the V gene TRBV18; D is perhaps TRBD1 (6 bases). CDR3 length: 16 residues. Germline V lookup: CDR1 KGHSH, CDR2 LQKENI. Deletions cut 1 base from V and 2 bases from J, with 14 bases between. In nucleotides, the CDR3 is TGTGCCAGCTCACCACAGAGGACAGATGGAAACACTGAAGCTTTCTTT. Protein sequence: CASSPQRTDGNTEAFF.

The chain combines TRBV6-4 with TRBJ2-3, with D possibly matching TRBD2 (5 bases). The CDR3 totals 13 residues. Germline CDR1 reads MRHNA; CDR2 reads SNTAGT. V was pared by 5 bases and J by 2 bases, with 8 bases between. The CDR3 bases are TGTGCCAGCAGTACGGGGTCCACAGATACGCAGTATTTT. Residues: CASSTGSTDTQYF.

The chain couples TRBV7-9 to TRBJ2-7; D might be TRBD1 (5 bases). The CDR3 consists of 15 residues. CDR1 and CDR2 from the germline V gene are SEHNR and FQNEAQ (reference sequence). Trimming pared 5 bases from V and 3 bases from J, leaving 17 bases between. The CDR3 loop is CASSPPPKQGYEQYF. CDR3 DNA: TGTGCCAGCAGCCCCCCCCCGAAGCAGGGCTACGAGCAGTACTTC.

V gene TRBV5-1 combines with J gene TRBJ2-5; 11 bases are a match to TRBD2. Germline V gene sequence: CDR1 SGHRS, CDR2 YFSETQ. Trimming at V came to 4 bases and at J to 5 bases, leaving 13 bases not matched to a gene. The CDR3 spans 17 residues. The CDR3 DNA sequence: TGCGCCAGCAGCCCCGGTGGTAGCGGGAGGGGAATGGAGACCCAGTACTTC. Residues: CASSPGGSGRGMETQYF.

The chain uses TRBV28 and TRBJ1-5; the match to TRBD1 covers 10 bases. Germline CDR1 and CDR2: MDHEN and SYDVKM. Germline trimming cut 0 bases from V and 1 base from J; bases unmatched to any gene: 3. The CDR3 consists of 17 residues. CDR3 coding DNA: TGTGCCAGCAGTTTATGGGTGGGACAGGGGAGCAATCAGCCCCAGCATTTT. This sequence encodes CASSLWVGQGSNQPQHF.

This chain uses TRBV27 with TRBJ2-3, with 7 bases fitting TRBD1. This CDR3 has 15 amino acids. Per the germline V gene, CDR1 is MNHEY and CDR2 is SMNVEV (reference sequence). With 5 bases clipped from V and 3 bases from J, the junction kept 8 bases outside the gene matches. The CDR3 here is CASSIKGARTDTQYF. CDR3 DNA: TGTGCCAGCAGTATAAAGGGGGCGCGTACAGATACGCAGTATTTT.

The chain combines TRBV7-9 with TRBJ1-1, with 7 bases aligning to TRBD1. Germline lookup yields CDR1 SEHNR and CDR2 FQNEAQ (reference sequence). Trimming took 5 bases from V and 5 from J; bases not matched to a gene: 8. The CDR3 spans 14 residues. The CDR3 region is CASSVPTGVTEAFF. CDR3 in DNA: TGTGCCAGCAGCGTACCTACAGGGGTGACTGAAGCTTTCTTT.

The chain couples TRBV7-3 to TRBJ2-1; the match to TRBD1 covers 7 bases. In germline, CDR1 is SGHTA, CDR2 FQGTGA. The CDR3 is 16 amino acids. With 0 bases clipped from V and 7 bases from J, the junction kept 9 bases outside the gene matches. In DNA form, the CDR3 reads TGTGCCAGCAGCTTAACGGGGGCCAGGGGGTTGAATGAGCAGTTCTTC. Encoded protein: CASSLTGARGLNEQFF.

The chain uses TRBV7-9 and TRBJ2-1; the match to TRBD2 covers 9 bases. V was clipped by 5 bases and J by 7 bases; unmatched bases: 12. Per the germline V gene, CDR1 is SEHNR and CDR2 is FQNEAQ (reference sequence). The CDR3 sequence is 16 residues long. The CDR3: CASSPVAGASRNEQFF. In nucleotides, the CDR3 is TGTGCCAGCAGCCCGGTAGCGGGAGCGAGTAGAAATGAGCAGTTCTTC.

The chain joins TRBV6-1 to TRBJ2-7, with 9 bases matching TRBD1. Losses at the gene ends were 2 bases for V and 2 bases for J; bases not matched to a gene: 7. CDR3 size: 16 residues. Germline assignment: CDR1 MNHNS and CDR2 SASEGT. CDR3 sequence: CASSEPGQGLTYEQYF. CDR3 nucleotides: TGTGCCAGCAGTGAACCGGGACAGGGTCTCACCTACGAGCAGTACTTC.

The rearrangement links TRBV7-2 to TRBJ2-2, with D tentatively TRBD2 (7 bases). Germline V gives CDR1 SGHTA, CDR2 FQGNSA. Trimming took off 5 bases at V and 2 bases at J, with 21 bases between the two ends. The CDR3 length is 18 residues. In nucleotides, the CDR3 is TGTGCCAGCAGCCCCTGGAGGGGGGGCGGGACTAACACCGGGGAGCTGTTTTTT. Translation gives CASSPWRGGGTNTGELFF. Variable domain in full (rest from reference TRBV7-2 and TRBJ2-2): GAGVSQSPSNKVTEKGKDVELRCDPISGHTALYWYRQSLGQGLEFLIYFQGNSAPDKSGLPSDRFSAERTGGSVSTLTIQRTQQEDSAVYLCASSPWRGGGTNTGELFFGEGSRLTVL.